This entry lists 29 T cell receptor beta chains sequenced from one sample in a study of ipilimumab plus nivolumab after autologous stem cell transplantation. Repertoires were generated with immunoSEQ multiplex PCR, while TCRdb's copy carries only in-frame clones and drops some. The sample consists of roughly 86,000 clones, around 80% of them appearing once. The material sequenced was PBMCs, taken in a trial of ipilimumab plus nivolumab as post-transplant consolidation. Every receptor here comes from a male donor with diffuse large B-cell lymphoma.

In DNA form, the CDR3 reads TGTGCCAGCAGCTTGGTCCCAGGGCAAGAGACCCAGTACTTC. This translates into CASSLVPGQETQYF. The chain employs TRBV5-6 and TRBJ2-5; tentative D call: TRBD1 (5 bases). The length of the CDR3 is 14 residues. Trimming cost V 0 bases and J 2 bases, with 8 bases left between them. Germline CDR1 SGHDT, CDR2 YYEEEE.

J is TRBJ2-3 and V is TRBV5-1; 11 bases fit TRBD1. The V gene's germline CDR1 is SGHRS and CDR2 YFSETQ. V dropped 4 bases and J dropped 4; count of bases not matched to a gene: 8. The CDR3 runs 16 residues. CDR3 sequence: CASSPGQGAAADTQYF. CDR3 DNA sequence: TGCGCCAGCAGCCCCGGACAGGGGGCAGCGGCAGATACGCAGTATTTT.

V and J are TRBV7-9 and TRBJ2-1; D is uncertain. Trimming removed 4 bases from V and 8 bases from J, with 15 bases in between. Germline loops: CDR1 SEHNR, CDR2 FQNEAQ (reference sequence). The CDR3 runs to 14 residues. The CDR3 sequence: CASSSFPLADEQFF. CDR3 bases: TGTGCCAGCAGCTCCTTCCCCCTCGCTGATGAGCAGTTCTTC.

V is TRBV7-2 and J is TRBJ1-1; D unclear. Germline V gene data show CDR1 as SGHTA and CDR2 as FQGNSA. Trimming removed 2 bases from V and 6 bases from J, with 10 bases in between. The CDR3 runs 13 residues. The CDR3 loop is CASSLREVAEAFF. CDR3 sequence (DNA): TGTGCCAGCAGCTTAAGGGAAGTCGCTGAAGCTTTCTTT. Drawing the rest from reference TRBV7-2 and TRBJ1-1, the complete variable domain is GAGVSQSPSNKVTEKGKDVELRCDPISGHTALYWYRQSLGQGLEFLIYFQGNSAPDKSGLPSDRFSAERTGGSVSTLTIQRTQQEDSAVYLCASSLREVAEAFFGQGTRLTVV.

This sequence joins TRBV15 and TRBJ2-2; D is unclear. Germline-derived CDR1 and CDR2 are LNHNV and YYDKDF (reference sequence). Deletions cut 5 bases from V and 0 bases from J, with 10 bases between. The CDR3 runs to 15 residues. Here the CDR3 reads CATSSRTANTGELFF. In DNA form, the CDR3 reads TGTGCCACCAGCTCCCGGACGGCGAACACCGGGGAGCTGTTTTTT.

The CDR3 DNA is TGCGCCAGCAGCTTGGCTAGCAGCACAGATACGCAGTATTTT. Protein product: CASSLASSTDTQYF. The rearrangement joins TRBV5-1 to TRBJ2-3; possible D gene TRBD2, 5 bases. The CDR3 runs to 14 residues. V lost 0 bases and J lost 0, with 5 bases in between. Per germline, CDR1 SGHRS and CDR2 YFSETQ.

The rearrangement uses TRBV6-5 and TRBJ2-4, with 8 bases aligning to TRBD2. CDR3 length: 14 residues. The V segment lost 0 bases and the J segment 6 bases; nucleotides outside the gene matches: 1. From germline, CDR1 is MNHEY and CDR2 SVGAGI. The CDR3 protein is CASSYSGLGNIQYF. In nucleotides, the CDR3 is TGTGCCAGCAGTTACTCGGGACTAGGAAACATTCAGTACTTC.

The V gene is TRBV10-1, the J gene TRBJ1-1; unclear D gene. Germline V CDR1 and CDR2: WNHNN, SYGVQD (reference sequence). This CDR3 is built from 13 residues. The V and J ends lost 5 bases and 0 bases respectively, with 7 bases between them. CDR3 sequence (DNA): TGCGCCAGCAGTCTACAACTGAACACTGAAGCTTTCTTT. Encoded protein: CASSLQLNTEAFF.

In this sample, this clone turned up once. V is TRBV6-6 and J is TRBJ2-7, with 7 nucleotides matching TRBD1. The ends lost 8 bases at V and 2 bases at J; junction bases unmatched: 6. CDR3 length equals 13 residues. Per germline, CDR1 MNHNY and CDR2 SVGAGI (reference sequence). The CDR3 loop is CASQGTATYEQYF. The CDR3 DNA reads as TGTGCCAGCCAAGGGACAGCGACCTACGAGCAGTACTTC.

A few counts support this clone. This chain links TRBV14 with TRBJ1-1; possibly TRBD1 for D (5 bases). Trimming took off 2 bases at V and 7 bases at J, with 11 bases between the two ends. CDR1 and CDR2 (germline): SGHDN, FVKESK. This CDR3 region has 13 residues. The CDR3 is CASSQFPGLEAFF. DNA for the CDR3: TGTGCCAGCAGCCAATTTCCGGGACTTGAAGCTTTCTTT.

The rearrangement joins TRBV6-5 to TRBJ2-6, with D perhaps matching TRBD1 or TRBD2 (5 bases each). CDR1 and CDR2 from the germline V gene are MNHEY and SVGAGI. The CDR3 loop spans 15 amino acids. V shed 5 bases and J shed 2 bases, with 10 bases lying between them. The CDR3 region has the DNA TGTGCCAGCAGTCAGGGACCGACTGGGGCCAACGTCCTGACTTTC. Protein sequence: CASSQGPTGANVLTF.

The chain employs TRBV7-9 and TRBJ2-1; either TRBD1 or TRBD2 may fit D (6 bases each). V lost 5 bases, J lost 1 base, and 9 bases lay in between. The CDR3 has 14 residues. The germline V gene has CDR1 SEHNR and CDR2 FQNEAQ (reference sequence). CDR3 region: CASSQGGSYNEQFF. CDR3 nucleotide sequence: TGTGCCAGCAGCCAAGGGGGGTCCTACAATGAGCAGTTCTTC.

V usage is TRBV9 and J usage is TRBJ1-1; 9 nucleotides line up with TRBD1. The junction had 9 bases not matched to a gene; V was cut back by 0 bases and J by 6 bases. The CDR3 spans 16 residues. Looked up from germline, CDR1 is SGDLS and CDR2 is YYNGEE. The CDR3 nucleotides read TGTGCCAGCAGCGTAGGAACGGCCCGACAGGGGGCTGAAGCTTTCTTT. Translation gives CASSVGTARQGAEAFF.

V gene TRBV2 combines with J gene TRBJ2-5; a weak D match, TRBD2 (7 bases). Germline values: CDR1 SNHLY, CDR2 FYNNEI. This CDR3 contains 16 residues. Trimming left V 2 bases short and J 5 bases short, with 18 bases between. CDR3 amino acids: CASSELGVGGHETQYF. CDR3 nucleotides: TGTGCCAGCAGTGAATTGGGGGTCGGGGGGCACGAGACCCAGTACTTC.

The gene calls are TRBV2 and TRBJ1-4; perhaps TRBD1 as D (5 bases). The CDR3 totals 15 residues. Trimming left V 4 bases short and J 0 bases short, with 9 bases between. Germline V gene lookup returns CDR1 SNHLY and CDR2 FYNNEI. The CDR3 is CASSGDVATNEKLFF. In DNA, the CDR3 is TGTGCCAGCAGTGGGGACGTTGCAACTAATGAAAAACTGTTTTTT.

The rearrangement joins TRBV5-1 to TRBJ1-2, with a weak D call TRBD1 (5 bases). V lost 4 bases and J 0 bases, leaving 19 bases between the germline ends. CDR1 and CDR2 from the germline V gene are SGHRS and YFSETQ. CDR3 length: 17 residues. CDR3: CASSLGPRKGSNYGYTF. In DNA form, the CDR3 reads TGCGCCAGCAGCCTCGGGCCGAGGAAGGGGTCTAACTATGGCTACACCTTC.

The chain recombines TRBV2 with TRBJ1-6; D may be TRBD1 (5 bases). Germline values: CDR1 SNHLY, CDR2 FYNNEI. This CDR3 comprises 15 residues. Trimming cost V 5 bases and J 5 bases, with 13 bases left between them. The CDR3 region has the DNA TGTGCCAGCAGTCTTCAGGGTATGGATAATTCACCCCTCCACTTT. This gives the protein CASSLQGMDNSPLHF.

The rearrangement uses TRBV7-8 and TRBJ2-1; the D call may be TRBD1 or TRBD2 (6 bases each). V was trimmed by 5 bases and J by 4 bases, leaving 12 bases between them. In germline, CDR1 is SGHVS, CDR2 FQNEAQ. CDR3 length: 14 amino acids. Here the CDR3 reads CASSPRGAYNEQFF. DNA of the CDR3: TGTGCCAGCAGCCCTAGGGGGGCTTACAATGAGCAGTTCTTC. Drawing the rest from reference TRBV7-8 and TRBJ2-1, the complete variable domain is GAGVSQSPRYKVAKRGQDVALRCDPISGHVSLFWYQQALGQGPEFLTYFQNEAQLDKSGLPSDRFFAERPEGSVSTLKIQRTQQEDSAVYLCASSPRGAYNEQFFGPGTRLTVL.

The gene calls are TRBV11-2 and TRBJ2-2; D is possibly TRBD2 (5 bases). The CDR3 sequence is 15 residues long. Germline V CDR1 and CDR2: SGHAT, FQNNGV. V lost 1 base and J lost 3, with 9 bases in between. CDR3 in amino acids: CASSLAGFYTGELFF. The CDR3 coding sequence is TGTGCCAGCAGCTTAGCGGGGTTTTACACCGGGGAGCTGTTTTTT.

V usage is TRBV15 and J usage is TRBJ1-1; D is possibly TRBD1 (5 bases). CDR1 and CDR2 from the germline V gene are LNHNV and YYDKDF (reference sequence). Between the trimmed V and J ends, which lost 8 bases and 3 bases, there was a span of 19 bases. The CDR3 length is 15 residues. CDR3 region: CATRTGGGSDTEAFF. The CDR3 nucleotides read TGTGCCACCCGCACGGGTGGGGGGTCGGACACTGAAGCTTTCTTT.

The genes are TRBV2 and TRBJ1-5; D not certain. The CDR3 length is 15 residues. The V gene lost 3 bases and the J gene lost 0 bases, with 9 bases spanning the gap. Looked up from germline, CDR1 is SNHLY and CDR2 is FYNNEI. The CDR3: CASSDEHISNQPQHF. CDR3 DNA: TGTGCCAGCAGTGACGAACATATTAGCAATCAGCCCCAGCATTTT. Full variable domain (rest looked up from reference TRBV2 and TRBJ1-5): EPEVTQTPSHQVTQMGQEVILRCVPISNHLYFYWYRQILGQKVEFLVSFYNNEISEKSEIFDDQFSVERPDGSNFTLKIRSTKLEDSAMYFCASSDEHISNQPQHFGDGTRLSIL.

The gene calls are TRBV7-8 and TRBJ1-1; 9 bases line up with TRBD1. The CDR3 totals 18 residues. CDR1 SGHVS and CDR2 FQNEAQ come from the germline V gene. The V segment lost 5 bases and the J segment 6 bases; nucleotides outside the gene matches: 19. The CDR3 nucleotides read TGTGCCAGCAGCCCGTCCCGGGACAGGGCCACGCGGCTCTCTGAAGCTTTCTTT. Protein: CASSPSRDRATRLSEAFF.

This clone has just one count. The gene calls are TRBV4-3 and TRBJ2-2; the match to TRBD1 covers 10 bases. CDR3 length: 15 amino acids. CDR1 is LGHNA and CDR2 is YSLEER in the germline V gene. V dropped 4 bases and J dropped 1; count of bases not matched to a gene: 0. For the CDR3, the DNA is TGCGCCAGCAGCCGGGACAGGGGGAACACCGGGGAGCTGTTTTTT. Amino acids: CASSRDRGNTGELFF.

CDR3 DNA: TGTGCCAGCGGAGACAGGGTAAGTCAGCCCCAGCATTTT. This translates into CASGDRVSQPQHF. V is TRBV28 and J is TRBJ1-5; 7 nucleotides align to TRBD1. Trimming took 8 bases from V and 6 from J; bases not matched to a gene: 7. The CDR3 has 13 amino acids. CDR1 is MDHEN and CDR2 is SYDVKM in the germline V gene.

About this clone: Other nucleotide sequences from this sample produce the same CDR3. CDR3 amino acids: CASSRLAGGADTQYF. CDR3 nucleotides: TGTGCCAGCAGCCGGCTAGCGGGGGGTGCAGATACGCAGTATTTT. The rearrangement joins TRBV7-3 to TRBJ2-3, with 11 bases aligning to TRBD2. The CDR3 has 15 amino acids. V was clipped by 5 bases and J by 4 bases; unmatched bases: 5. CDR1 is SGHTA and CDR2 is FQGTGA in the germline V gene.

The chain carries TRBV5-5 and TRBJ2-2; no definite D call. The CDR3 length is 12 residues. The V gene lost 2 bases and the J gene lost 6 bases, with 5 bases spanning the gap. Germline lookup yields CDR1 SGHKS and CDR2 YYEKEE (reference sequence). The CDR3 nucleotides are TGTGCCAGCAGCTTTGAATCCGGGGAGCTGTTTTTT. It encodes CASSFESGELFF.

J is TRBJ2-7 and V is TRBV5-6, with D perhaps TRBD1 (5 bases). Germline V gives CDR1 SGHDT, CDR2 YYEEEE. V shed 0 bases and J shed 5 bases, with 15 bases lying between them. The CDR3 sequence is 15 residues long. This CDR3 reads CASSLVGQGLHEQYF. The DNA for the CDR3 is TGTGCCAGCAGCTTGGTGGGCCAGGGTCTCCACGAGCAGTACTTC.

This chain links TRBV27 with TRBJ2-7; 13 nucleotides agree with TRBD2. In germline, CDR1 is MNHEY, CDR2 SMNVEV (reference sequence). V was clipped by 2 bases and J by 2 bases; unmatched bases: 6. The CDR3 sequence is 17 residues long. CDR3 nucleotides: TGTGCCAGCAGTTTAGGACTAGCGGGGGTCCTACCCTACGAGCAGTACTTC. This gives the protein CASSLGLAGVLPYEQYF.

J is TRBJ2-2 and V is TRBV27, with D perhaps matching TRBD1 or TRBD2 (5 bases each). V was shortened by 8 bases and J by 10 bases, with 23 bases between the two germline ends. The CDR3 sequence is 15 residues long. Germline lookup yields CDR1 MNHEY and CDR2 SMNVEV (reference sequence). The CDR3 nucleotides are TGTGCCAGCTGCGCTTATGGGGACGACAGTACGGAGCTGTTTTTT. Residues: CASCAYGDDSTELFF.